A selection of T cell receptor beta chains follows, all from one sample in a study of shared clonotypes between healthy human individuals. Here immunoSEQ multiplex PCR was the method, and the copy in TCRdb shows in-frame clones only, minus some. The profile shows about 2 million clones, about 95% of them singletons. Sequencing was carried out using naive CD8+ T cells sorted from blood. The receptors were sampled from a young man in good health. Each CDR3 is given with its conserved first and last residue. Each record gives: CDR3 protein, V gene.

CASSQTGPDTQYF,TRBV4-3
CASSLDTSGTYNEQFF,TRBV5-8
CASSPTGGNAYEQYF,TRBV19
CASSLSVGDFTYEQYF,TRBV27
CASSLSRNPSTDTQYF,TRBV5-6
CASSQAEGYSPLHF,TRBV4-1
CASSEQGTGELFF,TRBV9
CASSQGQLNTEAFF,TRBV4-3
CAWSPYLGYNSPLHF,TRBV30
CASSLDLMQALETQYF,TRBV5-6
CASSLAPVNSPLHF,TRBV28
CASRQTGGYGYTF,TRBV5-1
CASSWASSYEQYF,TRBV5-6
CASSDSAGRTDTQYF,TRBV9
CASSVVGDNEQFF,TRBV9
CASSVMRGASGNTIYF,TRBV6-1
CASSPASGKTRDEQYF,TRBV19
CASSEEGYSYEQYF,TRBV6-1
CASSPRGDSYNEQFF,TRBV7-6
CASSLGGINEQFF,TRBV5-1
CASSAGTGMGTQYF,TRBV27
CARSIPKGGEGETQYF,TRBV5-3
CASSLEGTQNSPLHF,TRBV7-6
CASSLPGQGYEQYF,TRBV18
CASSPGGYEQYF,TRBV5-4
CASSLRQTYEQYF,TRBV27
CAWLEGRGTDTQYF,TRBV30
CASSRLVGSGTEAFF,TRBV7-8
CASWSGDSYEQYF,TRBV27
CASSELGGNIQYF,TRBV5-6
CASSSSEYTQANYGYTF,TRBV7-9
CASSFTPTGLLYEQYF,TRBV7-8
CASSYGAVSYEQYF,TRBV27
CASSIDLEENYGYTF,TRBV19
CASSPPQGTQYF,TRBV27
CASSSGTEPYGYTF,TRBV13
CASSYSEGPLGYTF,TRBV6-5
CAWSPGNEQYF,TRBV30
CASRRDTPYEQYF,TRBV10-1
CASSSDVGEAFF,TRBV7-9
CASSYSSGESSYEQYF,TRBV6-5